This T cell receptor beta chain stems from a study of response to subunit inactivated influenza vaccine. Points from the study as a whole: The authors offered the suggestion that each seasonal influenza vaccination recruits few new T cells.

One entry per CDR3 protein results from TCRdb running MiXCR on the RT-PCR reads. The table shows about 160,000 distinct CDR3 sequences, with about 11% occurring only once. This CDR3 has 15 residues. V dropped 1 base and J dropped 2 bases, with 12 bases sitting between them. The germline gives CDR1 DFQATT, CDR2 SNEGSKA (reference sequence). There are many counts of this clonotype. Its antigen is unknown. The J gene is TRBJ2-1, the V gene TRBV20-1; D call uncertain. This clonotype originated in a man over 45 who received an inactivated influenza vaccine. Sequenced here: non-naive T cells sorted from PBMCs, sampled roughly 45 days after vaccination. CDR3 sequence: CSARVLVGPYNEQFF. In DNA form, the CDR3 reads TGCAGTGCTAGAGTTCTAGTTGGACCCTACAATGAGCAGTTCTTC.